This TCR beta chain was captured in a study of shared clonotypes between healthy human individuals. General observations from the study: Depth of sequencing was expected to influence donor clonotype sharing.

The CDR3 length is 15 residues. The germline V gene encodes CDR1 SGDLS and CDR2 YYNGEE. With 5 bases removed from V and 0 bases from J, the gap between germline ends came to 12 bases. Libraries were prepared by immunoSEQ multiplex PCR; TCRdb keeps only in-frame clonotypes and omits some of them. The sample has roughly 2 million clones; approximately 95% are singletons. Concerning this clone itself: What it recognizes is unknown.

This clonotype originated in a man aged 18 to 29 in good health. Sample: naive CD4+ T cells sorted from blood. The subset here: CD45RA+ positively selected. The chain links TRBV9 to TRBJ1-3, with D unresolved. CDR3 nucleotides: TGTGCCAGCAGGGGCACGGCCACCTCTGGAAACACCATATATTTT. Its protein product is CASRGTATSGNTIYF.